Detailed here is one T cell receptor beta chain. The antigen is unknown. V lost 0 bases and J lost 6; bases outside the gene matches: 3. This CDR3 contains 14 residues. Germline CDR1 reads DFQATT; CDR2 reads SNEGSKA (reference sequence). Purified naive CD4+ T cells were depleted of CD25+ Tregs. After constant-region reverse-primer amplification, full-length variable regions underwent semi-nested PCR with Nested Universal Primer A. TCRdb re-analysed the 5' RACE reads in MiXCR, keeping a single row per CDR3 protein. The sample gives around 9,000 distinct CDR3 sequences, 55% to 80% of which show up once; roughly 4.2% is in the top ten. Study-wide findings and caveats: Whole repertoires were not studied in the larger cohort, only one V-J beta rearrangement.

The material sequenced was tumor-infiltrating naive CD4+ T cells sorted from the breast tumor. Regarding subset: naive CD4+ T cells, CD4+CD45RA+CD25-. The source is a female donor with breast cancer. V gene TRBV20-1 combines with J gene TRBJ2-2, with TRBD1 matching 8 bases. The CDR3 DNA is TGCAGTGCTAGAGAAGTACAGGGGGCCGGGGAGCTGTTTTTT. Its translation is CSAREVQGAGELFF.